The T cell receptor beta chain described here comes from a study of blood T cell repertoires in COVID-19. The CDR3 contains 14 residues. The germline V gene has CDR1 LNHDA and CDR2 SQIVND (reference sequence). With 7 bases removed from V and 1 base from J, the gap between germline ends came to 13 bases. The sample holds a few counts of this clone. The assay was immunoSEQ multiplex PCR, and TCRdb's table has in-frame clones only and misses some. Among around 250,000 clones listed, 88% were seen once. The genes are TRBV19 and TRBJ1-1, with D hard to call. The sequence came from a woman in her 70s with COVID-19, enrolled during active disease. The sample comprised peripheral blood. CDR3 in amino acids: CASINSGRNTEAFF. CDR3 DNA sequence: TGTGCCAGTATCAACTCCGGGAGGAACACTGAAGCTTTCTTT.